This TCR beta chain was recovered during a study of T cell responses to AZD1222 COVID-19 vaccine. Study-wide results and limits: Spike regions recognized by vaccine-associated CD4 TCRs spanned the protein, led by 160-218 and 743-854. Repertoire sampling occurred only after the peak T cell response. When two AZD1222 doses had been given, Spike-specific TCR breadth and depth rose.

Germline V gene lookup returns CDR1 MGHRA and CDR2 YSYEKL. Trimming cost V 1 base and J 1 base, with 13 bases left between them. This CDR3 contains 16 residues. Libraries were prepared by immunoSEQ multiplex PCR; TCRdb keeps only in-frame clonotypes and omits some of them. The repertoire holds 100,000 to 130,000 clones, with over 80% as singletons. Second-dose schedules of about 4 or about 12 weeks were combined. Comment on this clone: Antigen unknown.

The receptor was isolated from an adult who received the AZD1222 COVID-19 vaccine. J is TRBJ2-5 and V is TRBV4-1, with D maybe TRBD1 (6 bases). The sample consisted of peripheral blood, taken 28 days after the second AZD1222 dose. The CDR3 bases are TGCGCCAGCAGCCAAGTTGCAGGGGTTTCCCAAGAGACCCAGTACTTC. Its translation is CASSQVAGVSQETQYF.